Following are 13 T cell receptor beta chains from one sample sequenced in a study of shared clonotypes between healthy human individuals. This table comes from immunoSEQ multiplex PCR, and its TCRdb copy is limited to in-frame clones, with some not included. The sample has about 580,000 clones; roughly 98% are singletons. Terminally differentiated effector memory CD45RA+ cells were left out of the naive CD8 fraction, which was CD45RO-negative and positively selected for CCR7. The sample comprised naive CD8+ T cells sorted from blood. The origin of the receptors is a man younger than 40 in good health.

DNA of the CDR3: TGCGCCAGCAGTCCCGCGCTGGACCCCTACGAGCAGTACTTC. Amino acid sequence: CASSPALDPYEQYF. The chain recombines TRBV10-1 with TRBJ2-7; D call uncertain. The germline V gene encodes CDR1 WNHNN and CDR2 SYGVQD (reference sequence). This CDR3 has 14 residues. V lost 5 bases and J lost 2, with 13 bases in between.

The CDR3 reads CASSTRARASDTQYF. CDR3 DNA sequence: TGTGCCAGCAGTACCAGGGCGAGGGCATCAGATACGCAGTATTTT. This sequence joins TRBV7-8 and TRBJ2-3; D is perhaps TRBD1 or TRBD2 (5 bases each). Germline-derived CDR1 and CDR2 are SGHVS and FQNEAQ. V shed 6 bases and J shed 4 bases, with 17 bases lying between them. The CDR3 sequence is 15 residues long.

The gene calls are TRBV19 and TRBJ2-4; TRBD2 matches 7 bases. V gave up 6 bases and J gave up 1 base; unmatched junction bases: 6. This CDR3 comprises 15 residues. Germline CDR1 reads LNHDA; CDR2 reads SQIVND (reference sequence). This chain's CDR3 is CASRMGGSAKNIQYF. The CDR3 DNA follows: TGTGCCAGTAGGATGGGGGGGAGTGCCAAAAACATTCAGTACTTC. Complete variable domain (other parts from reference TRBV19 and TRBJ2-4): DGGITQSPKYLFRKEGQNVTLSCEQNLNHDAMYWYRQDPGQGLRLIYYSQIVNDFQKGDIAEGYSVSREKKESFPLTVTSAQKNPTAFYLCASRMGGSAKNIQYFGAGTRLSVL.

The table lists this clone with a count of one. The J gene is TRBJ1-1, the V gene TRBV7-2, with 7 bases aligning to TRBD1. The CDR3 runs 16 residues. V was clipped by 0 bases and J by 0 bases; unmatched bases: 4. From germline, CDR1 is SGHTA and CDR2 FQGNSA. CDR3 bases: TGTGCCAGCAGCTTAGCAGGGGGCCACTTGAACACTGAAGCTTTCTTT. It codes for CASSLAGGHLNTEAFF.

The chain couples TRBV7-9 to TRBJ2-7; 10 nucleotides line up with TRBD1. V was clipped by 4 bases and J by 3 bases; unmatched bases: 6. Germline V CDR1 and CDR2: SEHNR, FQNEAQ (reference sequence). This CDR3 is 15 amino acids long. Here the CDR3 reads CASSSWTGGGYEQYF. In DNA, the CDR3 is TGTGCCAGCAGCTCGTGGACAGGGGGGGGCTACGAGCAGTACTTC.

This rearrangement joins TRBV4-3 to TRBJ2-7; D perhaps matches TRBD1 (6 bases). The CDR3 has 15 residues. CDR1 and CDR2 from the germline V gene are LGHNA and YSLEER. The V end was cut by 1 base, the J end by 1 base, with 11 bases between. CDR3 sequence reads: CASSQVQGISYEQYF. CDR3 sequence (DNA): TGCGCCAGCAGCCAAGTCCAGGGGATTTCCTACGAGCAGTACTTC.

The rearrangement links TRBV2 to TRBJ2-7, with 7 positions matching TRBD2. Looked up from germline, CDR1 is SNHLY and CDR2 is FYNNEI. J was trimmed by 3 bases and V by 2 bases; bases with no gene match: 7. The CDR3 is 15 residues long. CDR3 residues: CASSEYPSGIYEQYF. As DNA, the CDR3 is TGTGCCAGCAGTGAATATCCTAGCGGCATCTACGAGCAGTACTTC.

The chain is built from TRBV7-2 and TRBJ1-5, with D maybe TRBD1 (5 bases). Per the germline V gene, CDR1 is SGHTA and CDR2 is FQGNSA. The CDR3 covers 16 residues. V was pared by 1 base and J by 3 bases, with 13 bases between. The CDR3 loop is CASSLELGALNQPQHF. In DNA form, the CDR3 reads TGTGCCAGCAGCTTAGAACTAGGGGCCCTCAATCAGCCCCAGCATTTT.

The chain recombines TRBV11-3 with TRBJ2-3; TRBD1 aligns across 8 bases. Germline CDR1 and CDR2: SGHNT and YENEEA. V was clipped by 5 bases and J by 5 bases; unmatched bases: 6. The CDR3 covers 14 residues. As DNA, the CDR3 is TGTGCCAGCAGCACCGGACAGGGATTAGATACGCAGTATTTT. Encoded protein: CASSTGQGLDTQYF.

V gene TRBV29-1 combines with J gene TRBJ2-7; tentatively, D is TRBD1 (5 bases). CDR1 is SQVTM and CDR2 is ANQGSEA in the germline V gene. This CDR3 has 12 amino acids. V dropped 1 base and J dropped 5 bases, with 9 bases sitting between them. As DNA, the CDR3 is TGCAGCGTTGAAGTCAGGGTGGACGAGCAGTACTTC. Protein sequence: CSVEVRVDEQYF.

V and J are TRBV27 and TRBJ1-2; D is unresolved. Per germline, CDR1 MNHEY and CDR2 SMNVEV (reference sequence). Trimming stripped 6 bases from V and 1 base from J, with 9 bases between. The CDR3 has 13 amino acids. The CDR3 DNA reads TGTGCCAGCAGCCGCGTCGGTAACTATGGCTACACCTTC. It yields the protein CASSRVGNYGYTF.

The rearrangement joins TRBV18 to TRBJ2-7; 10 bases align to TRBD1. CDR3 length equals 16 residues. CDR1 and CDR2 (germline): KGHSH, LQKENI. The V gene end was trimmed by 3 bases and the J gene end by 3 bases; junction bases not matched to a gene: 8. The CDR3 nucleotides read TGTGCCAGCTCACCTAACGACAGGGGGCAGGACTACGAGCAGTACTTC. Its protein product is CASSPNDRGQDYEQYF.

The chain joins TRBV28 to TRBJ2-2, with 7 bases aligning to TRBD2. The V segment lost 6 bases and the J segment 7 bases; nucleotides outside the gene matches: 11. Germline values: CDR1 MDHEN, CDR2 SYDVKM. This CDR3 comprises 15 residues. The CDR3, as DNA: TGTGCCAGCAGCAATGGTGCGGGAGTTGGCGGGGAGCTGTTTTTT. It encodes CASSNGAGVGGELFF.